Described below is a single TCR beta chain sequence and its context. Its antigen is currently unknown. V trimming: 5 bases; J trimming: 3 bases; junction bases outside the gene matches: 3. The CDR3 spans 15 residues. Germline assignment: CDR1 LNHDA and CDR2 SQIVND (reference sequence). This entry belongs to a study of shared clonotypes between healthy human individuals. Study-wide context: Samples came from a couple of female and three male donors aged 18 to 49. CD4 naive and CD4 memory each took three plates per donor, while CD8 naive took two and CD8 memory one. Study-wide results and caveats: Across subsets, estimated richness was generally greater for naive than for memory populations. Sharing across a few donors was seen in 4.5% to 6.5% of naive CD4 clonotypes.

TCRdb's copy holds only in-frame clones and misses some; the assay was immunoSEQ multiplex PCR. The sample carries about 700,000 clones, roughly 94% recorded once. It was CD45RO-negative cells, positively selected for CCR7, that made up naive CD8 cells, with terminally differentiated effector memory CD45RA+ cells excluded. V usage is TRBV19 and J usage is TRBJ2-7; 14 bases map to TRBD2. This sequence originates from a man aged 25-40 years in good health. Sequencing was carried out using naive CD8+ T cells sorted from blood. CDR3: CASSPGLAGVYEQYF. CDR3 DNA sequence: TGTGCCAGTAGTCCGGGACTAGCGGGAGTCTACGAGCAGTACTTC.